The 9 T cell receptor beta chains in this list originate from one sample, sequenced in a study of post-analysis software for immune sequencing data. No antigen is known for these receptors. Built from TCR beta cDNA, the libraries had unique molecular identifiers in them. MiXCR, applied by TCRdb to the PCR reads, yields one record per CDR3 protein. The sample lists approximately 770,000 distinct CDR3 sequences; approximately 44% were seen once. Study-wide findings and caveats: With TRBV5-6, TRBV5-1 and TRBV20-1 included, several TRBV segments were more frequent in patients than in controls.

The sample consisted of blood. The receptor set was obtained from a girl aged 10 to 17 with multiple sclerosis.

This clonotype has just a few counts. The chain combines TRBV20-1 with TRBJ2-1, with 12 bases identical to TRBD2. The CDR3 length is 16 residues. Trimming cost V 4 bases and J 8 bases; bases outside gene matches: 12. From germline, CDR1 is DFQATT and CDR2 SNEGSKA (reference sequence). The CDR3 bases are TGCAGTGCTACGAAGATCCTAGCGGGAGGGCCACATGAGCAGTTCTTC. It specifies CSATKILAGGPHEQFF.

This clonotype was counted between two and nine times. V is TRBV20-1 and J is TRBJ2-7, with D possibly matching TRBD2 (6 bases). The germline CDR1 and CDR2 sequences are DFQATT and SNEGSKA (reference sequence). This CDR3 region has 15 residues. With 0 bases removed from V and 0 bases from J, the gap between germline ends came to 12 bases. The CDR3 loop is CSARDLRESSYEQYF. CDR3 sequence (DNA): TGCAGTGCTAGAGATTTACGGGAGAGCTCCTACGAGCAGTACTTC.

This clonotype was counted between two and nine times. In DNA form, the CDR3 reads TGCAGCGTTGATGAGGGCATAAGGGCCAACGTCCTGACTTTC. As protein: CSVDEGIRANVLTF. The chain couples TRBV29-1 to TRBJ2-6, with D perhaps TRBD2 (5 bases). The CDR3 consists of 14 residues. Germline V CDR1 and CDR2: SQVTM, ANQGSEA. V lost 3 bases to trimming and J lost 5 bases, with 11 bases between them.

V gene TRBV6-2 or TRBV6-3 combines with J gene TRBJ2-7; a weak D match, TRBD2 (5 bases). The CDR3 runs to 12 residues. Trimming left V 9 bases short and J 3 bases short, with 12 bases between. Germline CDR1 MNHEY, CDR2 SVGEGT. This chain's CDR3 is CASQGGSYEQYF. Written as DNA, the CDR3 is TGTGCCAGTCAAGGTGGGAGCTACGAGCAGTACTTC.

The genes are TRBV7-3 and TRBJ2-1, with a weak D call TRBD2 (5 bases). V lost 5 bases to trimming and J lost 0 bases, with 17 bases between them. CDR1 is SGHTA, CDR2 FQGTGA, per germline. CDR3 size: 17 residues. The CDR3 is CASSPRKERSSYNEQFF. CDR3 nucleotides: TGTGCCAGCAGCCCCCGTAAGGAGCGGAGCTCCTACAATGAGCAGTTCTTC.

This clonotype was counted a few times. The J gene is TRBJ1-2, the V gene TRBV6-5; 11 nucleotides agree with TRBD1. Germline values: CDR1 MNHEY, CDR2 SVGAGI. J lost 6 bases, V lost 5 bases, and 2 bases had no gene match. The CDR3 sequence is 13 residues long. CDR3 loop: CASSRTGGHGYTF. In DNA, the CDR3 is TGTGCCAGCAGTCGGACAGGGGGCCATGGCTACACCTTC.

This chain uses TRBV11-2 with TRBJ2-6; TRBD1 matches at 7 bases. The germline V gene has CDR1 SGHAT and CDR2 FQNNGV. Trimming at V came to 3 bases and at J to 1 base, leaving 18 bases not matched to a gene. The CDR3 spans 21 residues. The chain's CDR3 is CASSFTPGQMVSTSGANVLTF. CDR3 nucleotides: TGTGCCAGCAGCTTTACTCCGGGACAGATGGTATCTACGTCTGGGGCCAACGTCCTGACTTTC.

V gene TRBV10-3 combines with J gene TRBJ1-6; D perhaps matches TRBD1 (5 bases). CDR1 and CDR2 from the germline V gene are ENHRY and SYGVKD. CDR3 length: 13 amino acids. The ends were cut back, 7 bases at V and 8 bases at J, with 12 bases in the middle. CDR3 nucleotide sequence: TGTGCCATCAATGCAGGGAACGATTCACCCCTCCACTTT. It is translated as CAINAGNDSPLHF.

The chain links TRBV7-2 to TRBJ2-3; 8 bases line up with TRBD1. The V segment lost 5 bases and the J segment 0 bases; nucleotides outside the gene matches: 4. CDR1 SGHTA and CDR2 FQGNSA come from the germline V gene. The CDR3 is 15 residues long. In DNA form, the CDR3 reads TGTGCCAGCAGCCTGGACAGGGCTAGCACAGATACGCAGTATTTT. Protein product: CASSLDRASTDTQYF. The variable domain in full, completed from reference TRBV7-2 and TRBJ2-3, reads GAGVSQSPSNKVTEKGKDVELRCDPISGHTALYWYRQSLGQGLEFLIYFQGNSAPDKSGLPSDRFSAERTGGSVSTLTIQRTQQEDSAVYLCASSLDRASTDTQYFGPGTRLTVL.